The 28 T cell receptor beta chains given below trace back to one sample, sequenced in a study of blood T cell repertoires in COVID-19. Repertoires were generated with immunoSEQ multiplex PCR, while TCRdb's copy carries only in-frame clones and drops some. The data contain about 170,000 clones, approximately 83% of them seen just once; the ten biggest clones take up roughly 2%. Sequencing was carried out using peripheral blood. Receptor source: a woman over 75 with acute or convalescent COVID-19.

The V gene is TRBV19, the J gene TRBJ1-5; tentatively, D is TRBD1 (6 bases). The V end was cut by 4 bases, the J end by 3 bases, with 16 bases between. Germline values: CDR1 LNHDA, CDR2 SQIVND (reference sequence). CDR3 size: 16 residues. CDR3 sequence: CASSTRTGQINQPQHF. DNA for the CDR3: TGTGCCAGTAGTACCCGGACGGGACAAATCAATCAGCCCCAGCATTTT.

This chain uses TRBV10-3 with TRBJ1-6; D is perhaps TRBD1 (5 bases). This CDR3 contains 12 residues. Trimming pared 7 bases from V and 11 bases from J, leaving 12 bases between. Germline-derived CDR1 and CDR2 are ENHRY and SYGVKD. In nucleotides, the CDR3 is TGTGCCATCAAAGGGGACTTTCCACCCCTCCACTTT. Residues: CAIKGDFPPLHF.

Only a few counts were recorded for this clone. V is TRBV4-2 and J is TRBJ2-3; D gene unclear. Germline values: CDR1 LGHNA, CDR2 YNFKEQ. The CDR3 length is 15 residues. V lost 0 bases and J 6 bases, leaving 13 bases between the germline ends. The CDR3 DNA reads as TGTGCCAGCAGCCAAGACGCTTCGTTCGCGGATACGCAGTATTTT. Its translation is CASSQDASFADTQYF.

The chain uses TRBV2 and TRBJ1-4, with TRBD1 identical over 9 bases. Trimming at V came to 5 bases and at J to 3 bases, leaving 13 bases not matched to a gene. The germline V gene encodes CDR1 SNHLY and CDR2 FYNNEI. This CDR3 region has 18 residues. This chain's CDR3 is CASSYLRTGVQANEKLFF. DNA for the CDR3: TGTGCCAGCAGTTACCTAAGGACAGGGGTGCAGGCTAATGAAAAACTGTTTTTT. The whole variable domain, filled in from reference TRBV2 and TRBJ1-4, reads EPEVTQTPSHQVTQMGQEVILRCVPISNHLYFYWYRQILGQKVEFLVSFYNNEISEKSEIFDDQFSVERPDGSNFTLKIRSTKLEDSAMYFCASSYLRTGVQANEKLFFGSGTQLSVL.

This chain connects TRBV27 to TRBJ1-3; D is ambiguous. V gave up 6 bases and J gave up 4 bases, with 19 bases separating them. Germline loops: CDR1 MNHEY, CDR2 SMNVEV (reference sequence). The CDR3 spans 16 residues. CDR3 sequence reads: CASSLGPAGSGNTIYF. The DNA for the CDR3 is TGTGCCAGCAGCCTAGGGCCGGCGGGATCCGGAAACACCATATATTTT.

This chain joins TRBV28 and TRBJ1-5, with D maybe TRBD1 (6 bases). Trimming removed 8 bases from V and 7 bases from J, with 15 bases in between. The CDR3 runs to 13 residues. CDR1 is MDHEN and CDR2 is SYDVKM in the germline V gene. The CDR3 DNA reads as TGTGCCAGCGGGAGGGGGTCCGGGCAGCCCCAGCATTTT. Amino acid sequence: CASGRGSGQPQHF.

V and J are TRBV6-2 or TRBV6-3 and TRBJ2-1, with 9 bases that match TRBD2. J was trimmed by 4 bases and V by 2 bases; bases with no gene match: 3. Looked up from germline, CDR1 is MNHEY and CDR2 is SVGEGT. The CDR3 has 15 amino acids. The CDR3 sequence: CASSYQLAGYNEQFF. In DNA, the CDR3 is TGTGCCAGCAGTTACCAGCTAGCGGGATACAATGAGCAGTTCTTC.

The rearrangement links TRBV19 to TRBJ2-7; possible D gene TRBD2, 5 bases. Germline V CDR1 and CDR2: LNHDA, SQIVND (reference sequence). The CDR3 contains 14 residues. Trimming stripped 5 bases from V and 2 bases from J, with 13 bases between. This CDR3 reads CASSYGISTYEQYF. CDR3 in DNA: TGTGCCAGTAGTTACGGGATTTCGACCTACGAGCAGTACTTC.

This chain joins TRBV28 and TRBJ1-4; TRBD1 matches at 7 bases. Germline V gene lookup returns CDR1 MDHEN and CDR2 SYDVKM. There are 14 residues in the CDR3. Trimming cost V 3 bases and J 4 bases; bases outside gene matches: 2. CDR3 nucleotide sequence: TGTGCCAGCAGTTTGCAGGGGGGTAATGAAAAACTGTTTTTT. Its translation is CASSLQGGNEKLFF.

The chain has TRBV11-2 and TRBJ2-7, with D maybe TRBD1 (6 bases). Germline V gene sequence: CDR1 SGHAT, CDR2 FQNNGV. The CDR3 is 14 residues long. With 5 bases removed from V and 2 bases from J, the gap between germline ends came to 13 bases. The CDR3 DNA reads TGTGCCAGCAGCCCAGGGGACATTGCCTACGAGCAGTACTTC. This sequence encodes CASSPGDIAYEQYF.

This sequence joins TRBV4-2 and TRBJ2-3; D is perhaps TRBD1 (6 bases). Trimming left V 1 base short and J 1 base short, with 15 bases between. Germline V gene sequence: CDR1 LGHNA, CDR2 YNFKEQ. The CDR3 has 17 residues. CDR3 in amino acids: CASSQGRTGIRTDTQYF. The CDR3 bases are TGTGCCAGCAGCCAAGGGCGAACAGGGATCCGCACAGATACGCAGTATTTT.

The chain carries TRBV11-2 and TRBJ1-2; D unresolved. Germline-derived CDR1 and CDR2 are SGHAT and FQNNGV. V lost 1 base and J lost 7, with 10 bases in between. This CDR3 has 13 amino acids. The CDR3 here is CASSLATGPGYTF. As DNA, the CDR3 is TGTGCCAGCAGCTTAGCTACGGGTCCTGGCTACACCTTC. Drawing the rest from reference TRBV11-2 and TRBJ1-2, the complete variable domain is EAGVAQSPRYKIIEKRQSVAFWCNPISGHATLYWYQQILGQGPKLLIQFQNNGVVDDSQLPKDRFSAERLKGVDSTLKIQPAKLEDSAVYLCASSLATGPGYTFGSGTRLTVV.

The J gene is TRBJ1-2, the V gene TRBV5-1; no clear D. The CDR3 totals 16 residues. Between the trimmed V and J ends, which lost 0 bases and 4 bases, there was a span of 16 bases. Germline V gene lookup returns CDR1 SGHRS and CDR2 YFSETQ. The CDR3 bases are TGCGCCAGCAGCTTGGCGACATCGCCACCAGGCTATGGCTACACCTTC. This encodes CASSLATSPPGYGYTF.

This chain connects TRBV15 to TRBJ2-1; D perhaps matches TRBD2 (6 bases). The CDR3 covers 16 residues. The V gene's germline CDR1 is LNHNV and CDR2 YYDKDF (reference sequence). Trimming took off 1 base at V and 6 bases at J, with 16 bases between the two ends. CDR3 nucleotide sequence: TGTGCCACCAGCAGAGGAATGGTGGGAGGTCCCAATGAGCAGTTCTTC. Amino acid sequence: CATSRGMVGGPNEQFF.

J is TRBJ2-1 and V is TRBV20-1, with D perhaps matching TRBD2 (6 bases). There are 13 residues in the CDR3. CDR1 and CDR2 from the germline V gene are DFQATT and SNEGSKA (reference sequence). The germline V and J ends were trimmed by 3 bases and 5 bases, with 11 bases remaining between them. The CDR3: CSASGGNHNEQFF. CDR3 coding DNA: TGCAGTGCTAGTGGCGGGAACCACAATGAGCAGTTCTTC.

V usage is TRBV3-1 (or the pseudogene TRBV3-2) and J usage is TRBJ2-5; 7 positions match TRBD2. Germline CDR1 reads LGHDT; CDR2 reads YNNKEL (reference sequence). The CDR3 has 15 residues. J was trimmed by 5 bases and V by 3 bases; bases with no gene match: 9. The CDR3 nucleotides read TGTGCCAGCAGCCAGGAGAGAATAGCGGGCGAGACCCAGTACTTC. Translated, it gives CASSQERIAGETQYF.

The chain uses TRBV25-1 and TRBJ1-4; D call uncertain. V lost 3 bases and J 5 bases, leaving 13 bases between the germline ends. In germline, CDR1 is MGHDK, CDR2 SYGVNS. The CDR3 is made up of 15 amino acids. Here the CDR3 reads CASSDAGRSNEKLFF. Written as DNA, the CDR3 is TGTGCCAGCAGTGACGCCGGGAGGTCCAATGAAAAACTGTTTTTT.

The chain uses TRBV24-1 and TRBJ2-1; the match to TRBD1 covers 7 bases. Losses at the gene ends were 3 bases for V and 4 bases for J; bases not matched to a gene: 8. CDR3 size: 16 residues. Looked up from germline, CDR1 is KGHDR and CDR2 is SFDVKD. CDR3 sequence: CATSDRTGQNYNEQFF. Written as DNA, the CDR3 is TGTGCCACCAGTGATCGAACGGGACAGAATTACAATGAGCAGTTCTTC.

This chain connects TRBV7-2 to TRBJ2-7; D is undetermined. V lost 0 bases and J lost 4, with 7 bases in between. The CDR3 runs 13 residues. CDR1 and CDR2 from the germline V gene are SGHTA and FQGNSA. The CDR3 coding sequence is TGTGCCAGCAGCTTAGCGTCAGAATACGAGCAGTACTTC. This translates into CASSLASEYEQYF.

The chain carries TRBV2 and TRBJ2-3, with D perhaps TRBD2 (5 bases). This CDR3 region has 14 residues. Trimming stripped 3 bases from V and 6 bases from J, with 13 bases between. Germline CDR1 is SNHLY and CDR2 is FYNNEI. The CDR3 loop reads CASSDLASVDTQYF. DNA for the CDR3: TGTGCCAGCAGTGACCTAGCTTCCGTTGATACGCAGTATTTT.

The V and J genes are TRBV7-2 and TRBJ2-7; TRBD2 matches 13 bases. After removal of 1 base from V and 7 bases from J, the junction contained 1 base not matched to a gene. The CDR3 contains 14 residues. Germline lookup yields CDR1 SGHTA and CDR2 FQGNSA. The CDR3 DNA follows: TGTGCCAGCAGCTTAGGGACTAGCGGGGGTGAGCAGTACTTC. It specifies CASSLGTSGGEQYF.

The rearrangement links TRBV6-5 to TRBJ1-2; 7 nucleotides align to TRBD1. In germline, CDR1 is MNHEY, CDR2 SVGAGI. V lost 6 bases to trimming and J lost 3 bases; unmatched junction nucleotides: 4. The CDR3 consists of 13 residues. CDR3: CASSGDSYYGYTF. In nucleotides, the CDR3 is TGTGCCAGCAGCGGGGACAGTTACTATGGCTACACCTTC.

V is TRBV28 and J is TRBJ2-7; D is possibly TRBD1 (6 bases). Between the trimmed V and J ends, which lost 6 bases and 3 bases, there was a span of 18 bases. CDR3 length equals 15 residues. Germline values: CDR1 MDHEN, CDR2 SYDVKM. The CDR3 DNA reads as TGTGCCAGCAGCACCGGGACACGGCTCGGCTACGAGCAGTACTTC. Residues: CASSTGTRLGYEQYF.

Remarks on this clone: The same CDR3 is also encoded by other DNA sequences in this sample. The V call is TRBV9, the J call TRBJ2-5, with 9 bases lining up with TRBD2. V shed 4 bases, J shed 4 bases, and the junction held 5 bases outside the gene matches. This CDR3 contains 14 residues. The V gene's germline CDR1 is SGDLS and CDR2 YYNGEE. CDR3 loop: CASSLAGGSETQYF. The CDR3 DNA follows: TGTGCCAGCAGCCTGGCGGGAGGGTCAGAGACCCAGTACTTC.

The chain couples TRBV19 to TRBJ2-1; maybe TRBD2 (6 bases). The germline V gene has CDR1 LNHDA and CDR2 SQIVND (reference sequence). The V end lost 9 bases, the J end lost 9 bases, and 24 bases lay between the germline ends. The CDR3 contains 15 residues. The CDR3 loop is CARVLNGDSRREQFF. CDR3 nucleotides: TGTGCCAGGGTTCTTAACGGGGACTCCAGACGTGAGCAGTTCTTC.

The rearrangement uses TRBV14 and TRBJ1-6; D unresolved. Germline loops: CDR1 SGHDN, CDR2 FVKESK. CDR3 length equals 14 residues. The V and J ends lost 4 bases and 3 bases respectively, with 7 bases between them. The CDR3 nucleotides are TGTGCCAGCAGCCCGAACAACTATAATTCACCCCTCCACTTT. Its protein product is CASSPNNYNSPLHF.

J is TRBJ1-2 and V is TRBV30, with 8 bases matching TRBD1. V trimming: 6 bases; J trimming: 7 bases; junction bases outside the gene matches: 10. The CDR3 spans 13 residues. Germline lookup yields CDR1 GTSNPN and CDR2 SVGIG (reference sequence). CDR3 in amino acids: CACIQGARGGYTF. The CDR3, as DNA: TGTGCCTGTATTCAGGGGGCGAGAGGTGGCTACACCTTC. Combining the CDR3 with reference TRBV30 and TRBJ1-2 gives the whole variable domain SQTIHQWPATLVQPVGSPLSLECTVEGTSNPNLYWYRQAAGRGLQLLFYSVGIGQISSEVPQNLSASRPQDRQFILSSKKLLLSDSGFYLCACIQGARGGYTFGSGTRLTVV.

The CDR3 sequence: CASYEGFANEQFF. The CDR3 bases are TGTGCCAGCTATGAGGGTTTCGCCAATGAGCAGTTCTTC. The chain links TRBV18 to TRBJ2-1, with D possibly TRBD2 on 5 matching bases. CDR3 length equals 13 residues. The V end lost 7 bases, the J end lost 6 bases, and 13 bases lay between the germline ends. Per germline, CDR1 KGHSH and CDR2 LQKENI.